This TCR beta chain was recorded in a study of shared clonotypes between healthy human individuals. Points from the study as a whole: Clonotype sharing among donors was thought likely to change with sequencing depth.

Terminally differentiated effector memory CD45RA+ cells were left out of the naive CD8 fraction, which was CD45RO-negative and positively selected for CCR7. All participating donors were Caucasian adults from Nashville, Tennessee. Germline CDR1 reads MDHEN; CDR2 reads SYDVKM. V lost 3 bases and J 5 bases, leaving 11 bases between the germline ends. The CDR3 covers 14 residues. Regarding this clone: Its antigen is still unknown.

Sorted-subset replicate PCRs used 150 to 250 ng of genomic DNA. This amount corresponded to 30,000 to 35,000 T cell genomes. This table comes from immunoSEQ multiplex PCR, and its TCRdb copy is limited to in-frame clones, with some not included. This table holds approximately 1.9 million clones, 80% to 95% found once. The sample was naive CD8+ T cells from PBMCs. This clonotype was obtained from a man between 18 and 29 years old in good health. Some clones in this sample may be carry-over from other donors' samples. This chain joins TRBV28 and TRBJ2-1; D is undetermined. The CDR3 DNA reads TGTGCCAGCAGTTTCCGGAGCAGCAACAATGAGCAGTTCTTC. Translating gives CASSFRSSNNEQFF.